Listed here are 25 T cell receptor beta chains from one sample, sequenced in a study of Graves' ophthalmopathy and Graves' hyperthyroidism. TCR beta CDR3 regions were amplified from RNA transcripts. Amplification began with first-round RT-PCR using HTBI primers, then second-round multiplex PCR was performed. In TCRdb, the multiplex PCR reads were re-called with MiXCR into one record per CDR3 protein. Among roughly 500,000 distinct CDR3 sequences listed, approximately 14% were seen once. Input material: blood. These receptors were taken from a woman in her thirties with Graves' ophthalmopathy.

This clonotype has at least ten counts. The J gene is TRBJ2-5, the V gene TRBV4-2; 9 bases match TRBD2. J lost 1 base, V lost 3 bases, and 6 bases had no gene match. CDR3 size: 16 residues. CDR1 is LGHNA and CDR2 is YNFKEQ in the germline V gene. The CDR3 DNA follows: TGTGCCAGCAGCCAGGACCCTAGCGGGGTCCAAGAGACCCAGTACTTC. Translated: CASSQDPSGVQETQYF.

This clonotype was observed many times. In DNA form, the CDR3 reads TGTGCCACCAGTGATTTGGCCACTAGCGCGCACTACGAGCAGTACTTC. Encoded protein: CATSDLATSAHYEQYF. The chain recombines TRBV24-1 with TRBJ2-7; 7 positions agree with TRBD2. The CDR3 loop spans 16 amino acids. J was trimmed by 3 bases and V by 0 bases; bases with no gene match: 7. In germline, CDR1 is KGHDR, CDR2 SFDVKD.

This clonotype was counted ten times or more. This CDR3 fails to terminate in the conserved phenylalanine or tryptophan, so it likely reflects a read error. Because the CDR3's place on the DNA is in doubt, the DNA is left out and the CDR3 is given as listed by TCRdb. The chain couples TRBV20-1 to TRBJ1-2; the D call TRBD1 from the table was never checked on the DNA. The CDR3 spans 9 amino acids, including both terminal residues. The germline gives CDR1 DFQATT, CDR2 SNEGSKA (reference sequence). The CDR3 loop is CSAPGVKLS.

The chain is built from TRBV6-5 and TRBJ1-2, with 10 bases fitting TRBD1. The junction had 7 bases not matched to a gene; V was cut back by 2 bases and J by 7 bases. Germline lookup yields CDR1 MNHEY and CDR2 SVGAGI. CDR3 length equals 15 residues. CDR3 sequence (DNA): TGTGCCAGCAGTTACCTAGGGACAGGGGAGGTTGGCTACACCTTC. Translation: CASSYLGTGEVGYTF.

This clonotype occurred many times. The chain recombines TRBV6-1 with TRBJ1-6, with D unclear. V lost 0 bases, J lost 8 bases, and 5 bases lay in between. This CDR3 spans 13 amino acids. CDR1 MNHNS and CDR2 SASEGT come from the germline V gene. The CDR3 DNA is TGTGCCAGCAGTGAAGCGCGTGATTCACCCCTCCACTTT. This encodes CASSEARDSPLHF.

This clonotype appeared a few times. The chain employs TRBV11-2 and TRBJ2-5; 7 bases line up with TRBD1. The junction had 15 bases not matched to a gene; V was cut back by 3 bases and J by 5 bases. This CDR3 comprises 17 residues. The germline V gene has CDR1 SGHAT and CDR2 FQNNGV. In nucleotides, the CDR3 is TGTGCCAGCAGCTTCTCTAACCCCACAGGGGCACGGGAGACCCAGTACTTC. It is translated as CASSFSNPTGARETQYF.

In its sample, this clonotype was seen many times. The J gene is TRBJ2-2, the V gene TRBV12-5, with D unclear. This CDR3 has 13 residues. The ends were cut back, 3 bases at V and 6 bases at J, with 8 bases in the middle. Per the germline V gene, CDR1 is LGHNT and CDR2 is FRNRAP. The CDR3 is CASGLLGAGELFF. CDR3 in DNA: TGTGCTAGTGGTTTATTGGGCGCCGGGGAGCTGTTTTTT.

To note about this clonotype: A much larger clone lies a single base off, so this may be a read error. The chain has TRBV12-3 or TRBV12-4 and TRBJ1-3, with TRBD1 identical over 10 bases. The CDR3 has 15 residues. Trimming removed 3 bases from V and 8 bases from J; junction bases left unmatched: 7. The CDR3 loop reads CASSFRGQGTDTIYF. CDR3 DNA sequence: TGTGCCAGCAGTTTTCGGGGACAGGGGACGGACACCATATATTTT.

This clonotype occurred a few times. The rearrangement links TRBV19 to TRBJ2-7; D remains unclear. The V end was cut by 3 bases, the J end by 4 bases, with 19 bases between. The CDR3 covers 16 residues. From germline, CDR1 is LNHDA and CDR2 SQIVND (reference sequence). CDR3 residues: CASSIRGERGKYEQYF. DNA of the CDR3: TGTGCCAGTAGTATTAGAGGTGAGCGCGGAAAATACGAGCAGTACTTC.

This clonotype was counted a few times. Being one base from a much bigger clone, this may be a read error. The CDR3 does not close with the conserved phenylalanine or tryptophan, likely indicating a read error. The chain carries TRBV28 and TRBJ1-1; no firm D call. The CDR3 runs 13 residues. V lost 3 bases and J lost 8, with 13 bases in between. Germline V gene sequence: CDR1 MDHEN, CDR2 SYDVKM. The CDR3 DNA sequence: TGTGCCAGCAGTTTCTCCCCGGCGGTGGAAGCTTTCTTG. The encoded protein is CASSFSPAVEAFL.

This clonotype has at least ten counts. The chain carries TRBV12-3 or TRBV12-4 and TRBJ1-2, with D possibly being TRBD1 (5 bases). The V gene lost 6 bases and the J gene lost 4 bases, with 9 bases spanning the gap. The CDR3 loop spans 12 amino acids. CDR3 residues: CASRAGGYGYTF. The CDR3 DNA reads TGTGCCAGCAGGGCTGGGGGCTATGGCTACACCTTC.

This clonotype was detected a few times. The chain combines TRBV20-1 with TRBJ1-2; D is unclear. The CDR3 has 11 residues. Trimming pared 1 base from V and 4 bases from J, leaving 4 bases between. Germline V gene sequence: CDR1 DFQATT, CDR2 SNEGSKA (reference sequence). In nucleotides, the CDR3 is TGCAGTGCTAGAGGACTCTATGGCTACACCTTC. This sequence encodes CSARGLYGYTF.

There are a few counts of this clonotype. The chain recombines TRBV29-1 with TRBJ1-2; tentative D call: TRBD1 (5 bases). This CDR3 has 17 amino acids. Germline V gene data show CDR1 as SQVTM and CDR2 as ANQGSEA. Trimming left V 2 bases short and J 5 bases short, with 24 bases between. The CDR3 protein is CSVEMRGGQGARYGYTF. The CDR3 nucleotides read TGCAGCGTTGAAATGAGGGGTGGCCAGGGCGCCAGGTATGGCTACACCTTC. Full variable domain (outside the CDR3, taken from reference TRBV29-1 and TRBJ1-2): SAVISQKPSRDICQRGTSLTIQCQVDSQVTMMFWYRQQPGQSLTLIATANQGSEATYESGFVIDKFPISRPNLTFSTLTVSNMSPEDSSIYLCSVEMRGGQGARYGYTFGSGTRLTVV.

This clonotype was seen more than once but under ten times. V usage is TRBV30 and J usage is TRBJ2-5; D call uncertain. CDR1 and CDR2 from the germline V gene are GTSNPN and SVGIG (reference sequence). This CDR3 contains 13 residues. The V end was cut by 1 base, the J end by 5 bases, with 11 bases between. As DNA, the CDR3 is TGTGCCTGGAGTGGGATCACTTGGGAGACCCAGTACTTC. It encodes CAWSGITWETQYF.

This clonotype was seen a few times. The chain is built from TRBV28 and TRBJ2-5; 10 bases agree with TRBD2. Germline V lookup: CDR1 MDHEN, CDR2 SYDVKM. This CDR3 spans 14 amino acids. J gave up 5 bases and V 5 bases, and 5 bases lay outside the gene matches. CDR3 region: CASSRAGGMETQYF. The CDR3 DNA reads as TGTGCCAGCAGTCGAGCGGGAGGGATGGAGACCCAGTACTTC.

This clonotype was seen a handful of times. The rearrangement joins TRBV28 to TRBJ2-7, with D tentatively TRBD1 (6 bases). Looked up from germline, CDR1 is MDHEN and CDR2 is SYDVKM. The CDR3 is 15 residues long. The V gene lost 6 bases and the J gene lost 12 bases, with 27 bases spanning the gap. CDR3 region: CASSRYRDKELVLYF. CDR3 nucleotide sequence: TGTGCCAGCAGCCGCTACCGGGACAAGGAGCTCGTGCTGTACTTC.

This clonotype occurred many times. As DNA, the CDR3 is TGTGCCAGCAGTTTCAGGACTGAGTCCTACGAGCAGTACTTC. Residues: CASSFRTESYEQYF. The chain recombines TRBV27 with TRBJ2-7, with D perhaps matching TRBD2 (5 bases). The germline V gene encodes CDR1 MNHEY and CDR2 SMNVEV (reference sequence). Trimming cost V 3 bases and J 1 base, with 10 bases left between them. The CDR3 totals 14 residues.

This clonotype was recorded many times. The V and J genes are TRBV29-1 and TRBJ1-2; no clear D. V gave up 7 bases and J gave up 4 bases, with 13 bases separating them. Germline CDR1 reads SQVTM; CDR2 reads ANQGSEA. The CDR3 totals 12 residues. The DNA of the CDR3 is TGCAGCGAGTCATCCTCAGGCTATGGCTACACCTTC. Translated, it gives CSESSSGYGYTF. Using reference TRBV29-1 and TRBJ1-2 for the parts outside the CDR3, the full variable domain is SAVISQKPSRDICQRGTSLTIQCQVDSQVTMMFWYRQQPGQSLTLIATANQGSEATYESGFVIDKFPISRPNLTFSTLTVSNMSPEDSSIYLCSESSSGYGYTFGSGTRLTVV.

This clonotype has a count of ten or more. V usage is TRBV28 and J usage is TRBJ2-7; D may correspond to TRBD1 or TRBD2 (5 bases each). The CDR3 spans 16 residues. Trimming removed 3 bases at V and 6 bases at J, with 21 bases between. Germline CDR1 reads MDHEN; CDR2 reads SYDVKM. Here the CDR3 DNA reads TGTGCCAGCAGTTTTTCTCCGGGACCCCGGGTGAGCGAGCAGTACTTC. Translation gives CASSFSPGPRVSEQYF.

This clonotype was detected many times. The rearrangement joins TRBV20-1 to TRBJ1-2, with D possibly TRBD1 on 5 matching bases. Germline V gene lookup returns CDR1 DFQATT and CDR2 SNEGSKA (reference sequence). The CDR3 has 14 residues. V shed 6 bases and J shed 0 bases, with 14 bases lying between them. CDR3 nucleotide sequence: TGCAGTGCGATCAGGGTCCCCTCTAACTATGGCTACACCTTC. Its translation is CSAIRVPSNYGYTF.

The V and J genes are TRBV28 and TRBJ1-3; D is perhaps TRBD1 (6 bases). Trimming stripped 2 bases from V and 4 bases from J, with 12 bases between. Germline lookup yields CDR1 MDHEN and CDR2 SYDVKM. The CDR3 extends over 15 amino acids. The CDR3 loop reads CASSLGQGLGNTIYF. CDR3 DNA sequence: TGTGCCAGCAGTTTAGGTCAGGGGTTAGGAAACACCATATATTTT. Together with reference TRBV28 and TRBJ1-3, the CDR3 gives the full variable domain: DVKVTQSSRYLVKRTGEKVFLECVQDMDHENMFWYRQDPGLGLRLIYFSYDVKMKEKGDIPEGYSVSREKKERFSLILESASTNQTSMYLCASSLGQGLGNTIYFGEGSWLTVV.

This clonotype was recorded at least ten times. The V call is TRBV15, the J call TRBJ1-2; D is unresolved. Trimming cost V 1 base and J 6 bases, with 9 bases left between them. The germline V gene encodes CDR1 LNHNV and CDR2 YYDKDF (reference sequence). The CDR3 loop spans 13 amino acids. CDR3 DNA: TGTGCCACCAGCAGAGTCGGAAAGGATGGCTACACCTTC. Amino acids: CATSRVGKDGYTF.

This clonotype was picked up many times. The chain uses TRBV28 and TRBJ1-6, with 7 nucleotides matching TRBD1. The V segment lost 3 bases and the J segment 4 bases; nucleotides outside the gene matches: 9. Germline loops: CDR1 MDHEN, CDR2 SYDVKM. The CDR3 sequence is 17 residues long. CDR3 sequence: CASSFRIRDSYNSPLHF. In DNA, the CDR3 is TGTGCCAGCAGTTTCCGCATCCGGGACAGTTATAATTCACCCCTCCACTTT.

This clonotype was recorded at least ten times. CDR3 sequence reads: CACTFGSSNQPQHF. DNA of the CDR3: TGTGCCTGCACGTTTGGGAGCAGCAATCAGCCCCAGCATTTT. This chain joins TRBV30 and TRBJ1-5; D remains unclear. Germline-derived CDR1 and CDR2 are GTSNPN and SVGIG (reference sequence). The CDR3 is 14 amino acids. Deletions cut 6 bases from V and 1 base from J, with 13 bases between.

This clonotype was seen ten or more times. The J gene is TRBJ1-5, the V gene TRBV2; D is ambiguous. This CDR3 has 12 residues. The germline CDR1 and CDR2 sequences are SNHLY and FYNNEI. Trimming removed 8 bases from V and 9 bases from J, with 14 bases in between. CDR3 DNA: TGTGCCAGCGGAAAGACGTCTGGGCCCCAGCATTTT. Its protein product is CASGKTSGPQHF.